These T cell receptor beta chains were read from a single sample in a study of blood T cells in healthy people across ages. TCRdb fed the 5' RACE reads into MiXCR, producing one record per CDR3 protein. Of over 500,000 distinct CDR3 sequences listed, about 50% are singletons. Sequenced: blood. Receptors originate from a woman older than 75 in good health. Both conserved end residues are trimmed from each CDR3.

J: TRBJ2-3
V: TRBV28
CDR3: ASLAGGETDTQY

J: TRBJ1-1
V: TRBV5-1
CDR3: ASSPLGVGRTNTEAF

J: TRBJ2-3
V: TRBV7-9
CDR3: ASSLRANSGSDTQY

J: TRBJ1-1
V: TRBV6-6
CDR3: ASSYSTGGGTEAF

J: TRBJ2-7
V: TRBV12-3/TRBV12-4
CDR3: ASSPQGGGVYNEQY

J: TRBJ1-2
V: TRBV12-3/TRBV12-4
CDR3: ASRLTGVYGYT

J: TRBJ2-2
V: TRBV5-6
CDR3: ASSPRGGSAQTGELF

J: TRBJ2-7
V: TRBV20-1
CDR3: SAAGLGGYEQY

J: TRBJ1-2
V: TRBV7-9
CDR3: ASSLVRAEANYGYT

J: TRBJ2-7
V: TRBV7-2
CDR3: ASSTRAGVYNEQY

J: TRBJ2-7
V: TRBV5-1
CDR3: ASSYGGSGGYEQY

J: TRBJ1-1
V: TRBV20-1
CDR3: SGWQGAGGTEAF

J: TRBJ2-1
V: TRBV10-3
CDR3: AIMGGAGYNEQF

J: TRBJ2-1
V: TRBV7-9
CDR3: ASSSLTDEQF

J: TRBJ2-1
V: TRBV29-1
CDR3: SVGREAYNKQF

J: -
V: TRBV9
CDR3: ASSVGGSGYEQY

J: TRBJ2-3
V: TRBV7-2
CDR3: AGSLSGTQY

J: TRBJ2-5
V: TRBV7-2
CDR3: ASSLFKETQY

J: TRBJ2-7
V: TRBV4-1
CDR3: ASSRKDRDRDPYEQY

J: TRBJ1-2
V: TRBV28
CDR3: ASSAPELYGYT

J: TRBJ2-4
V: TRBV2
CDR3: ASSSGRSIQY

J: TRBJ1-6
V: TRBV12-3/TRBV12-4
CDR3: ASTPGQGFSPLH

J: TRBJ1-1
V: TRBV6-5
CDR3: ASSYSTRFEAF

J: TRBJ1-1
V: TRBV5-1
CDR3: ASSPGQGRSQMNTEAF

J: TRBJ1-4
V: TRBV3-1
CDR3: ASSERQGGSNEKLF

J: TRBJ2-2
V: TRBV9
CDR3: ASSVEHYANTGELF

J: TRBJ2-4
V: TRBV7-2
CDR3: ASSAVAGFAKNIQY

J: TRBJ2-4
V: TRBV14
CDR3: ASSLPGTAYNEQY

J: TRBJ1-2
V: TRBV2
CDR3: ASRDPGQGDYGYT